The rows below give T cell receptor beta chains drawn from one sample of a study of resident and recirculating memory T cells in vitiligo. Clones were sequenced by immunoSEQ multiplex PCR, and TCRdb holds only the in-frame ones, with some missing. Of around 76,000 clones in the sample, approximately 93% were seen once. Input material: blood. These receptors originate from a male donor with vitiligo. CDR3s include the opening cysteine and the closing phenylalanine or tryptophan. D genes are given only for firm matches. Part of the rows lack a size; the others show once, few, many or a class for expanded clones.

TRBJ1-2 | NA | TRBD1 | TRBV27 | CASRYGQGDGYTF | TGTGCCAGCAGATATGGACAGGGCGACGGCTACACCTTC
TRBJ1-6 | NA | TRBD1 | TRBV25-1 | CASGGDRGTYNSPLHF | TGTGCCAGCGGGGGGGACAGGGGAACCTATAATTCACCCCTCCACTTT
TRBJ2-3 | NA | NA | TRBV27 | CASSPLGGADTQYF | TGTGCCAGCAGTCCCCTGGGGGGAGCAGATACGCAGTATTTT
TRBJ1-1 | NA | NA | TRBV29-1 | CSVQWDTTNTEAFF | TGCAGCGTTCAGTGGGACACGACGAACACTGAAGCTTTCTTT
TRBJ2-3 | once | NA | TRBV7-2 | CASSLGLGANTQYF | TGTGCCAGCAGCTTAGGACTAGGGGCCAATACGCAGTATTTT
TRBJ1-3 | NA | NA | TRBV2 | CASSEQSSGNTIYF | TGTGCCAGCAGTGAGCAGTCCTCTGGAAACACCATATATTTT
TRBJ1-6 | NA | NA | TRBV27 | CASSSQGYNSPLHF | TGTGCCAGCAGTTCCCAGGGATATAATTCACCCCTCCACTTT
TRBJ2-3 | NA | NA | TRBV6-6 | CASLRTDTQYF | TGTGCCAGTCTTCGCACAGATACGCAGTATTTT
TRBJ2-2 | NA | TRBD2 | TRBV28 | CASRTGGAGTGELFF | TGTGCCAGCCGCACGGGGGGGGCGGGCACCGGGGAGCTGTTTTTT
TRBJ1-3 | few | NA | TRBV21-1 | CASRGGLNSGNTIYF | TGTGCCAGTAGGGGGGGGTTAAACTCTGGAAACACCATATATTTT
TRBJ1-3 | NA | TRBD1 | TRBV7-9 | CASSDRGVAGNTIYF | TGTGCCAGCAGCGACAGGGGGGTCGCTGGAAACACCATATATTTT
TRBJ2-2 | NA | NA | TRBV6-6 | CASSYKTGSDTGELFF | TGTGCCAGCAGCTACAAAACAGGGTCGGACACCGGGGAGCTGTTTTTT
TRBJ1-2 | NA | TRBD1 | TRBV6-5 | CASRTGNYGYTF | TGTGCCAGCAGGACAGGGAACTATGGCTACACCTTC
TRBJ1-2 | NA | TRBD1 | TRBV11-2 | CASSLQRQGYGYTF | TGTGCCAGCAGCTTACAAAGACAGGGTTATGGCTACACCTTC
TRBJ1-1 | NA | TRBD1 | TRBV14 | CASSKQGAGTEAFF | TGTGCCAGCAGCAAACAGGGGGCGGGCACTGAAGCTTTCTTT
TRBJ2-7 | NA | TRBD1 | TRBV13 | CASSSYSLQGQGLGEQYF | TGTGCCAGCAGCTCCTACTCTCTACAGGGACAGGGTCTTGGCGAGCAGTACTTC
TRBJ1-1 | NA | TRBD1 | TRBV7-9 | CASSTDRGQGEAFF | TGTGCCAGCAGCACCGACAGGGGGCAGGGTGAAGCTTTCTTT
TRBJ1-5 | NA | NA | TRBV7-2 | CASSFRDKQPQHF | TGTGCCAGCAGCTTCCGGGACAAACAGCCCCAGCATTTT
TRBJ2-7 | few | NA | TRBV5-1 | CASSLGSGFSYEQYF | TGCGCCAGCAGCTTGGGATCGGGGTTCTCCTACGAGCAGTACTTC
TRBJ2-7 | NA | NA | TRBV28 | CAIDGGKTYEQYF | TGTGCCATCGATGGGGGGAAAACCTACGAGCAGTACTTC
TRBJ1-1 | NA | TRBD1 | TRBV7-9 | CASSSNRGTEAFF | TGTGCCAGCAGCTCTAACAGGGGCACTGAAGCTTTCTTT
TRBJ1-5 | NA | TRBD1 | TRBV28 | CASSFWGTGGYQPQHF | TGTGCCAGCAGTTTTTGGGGGACAGGGGGCTATCAGCCCCAGCATTTT
TRBJ2-3 | once | TRBD2 | TRBV5-1 | CASSPIAGYTDTQYF | TGCGCCAGCAGCCCAATAGCGGGGTACACAGATACGCAGTATTTT
TRBJ1-1 | few | NA | TRBV7-9 | CASQQVMNTEAFF | TGTGCCAGTCAACAGGTTATGAACACTGAAGCTTTCTTT
TRBJ2-5 | NA | NA | TRBV7-9 | CASSLVRPNQETQYF | TGTGCCAGCAGCTTAGTCAGGCCAAACCAAGAGACCCAGTACTTC
TRBJ2-1 | NA | NA | TRBV14 | CASSRGVDEQFF | TGTGCCAGCAGCCGCGGGGTTGATGAGCAGTTCTTC
TRBJ1-2 | NA | TRBD1 | TRBV27 | CASSLGTGSNYGYTF | TGTGCCAGCAGTTTGGGGACAGGGTCTAACTATGGCTACACCTTC
TRBJ2-5 | once | TRBD2 | TRBV6-5 | CASSYSRAGGRETQYF | TGTGCCAGCAGTTACTCCCGAGCGGGGGGTAGGGAGACCCAGTACTTC
TRBJ2-7 | NA | TRBD1 | TRBV19 | CATSQGTAYEQYF | TGTGCCACCAGCCAAGGGACAGCCTACGAGCAGTACTTC
TRBJ2-3 | NA | NA | TRBV7-2 | CASSPQADTQYF | TGTGCCAGCAGCCCCCAGGCAGATACGCAGTATTTT
TRBJ1-3 | NA | NA | TRBV5-1 | CASGIGASGNTIYF | TGCGCCAGCGGAATAGGAGCCTCTGGAAACACCATATATTTT
TRBJ2-6 | NA | NA | TRBV7-9 | CATRLSGANVLTF | TGTGCGACCAGGCTCTCTGGGGCCAACGTCCTGACTTTC
TRBJ2-1 | NA | TRBD2 | TRBV18 | CASSPGLAGAYNEQFF | TGTGCCAGCTCACCTGGACTAGCGGGAGCCTACAATGAGCAGTTCTTC
TRBJ2-7 | NA | NA | TRBV11-2 | CASSLNGYEQYF | TGTGCCAGCAGCTTAAACGGCTACGAGCAGTACTTC
TRBJ2-5 | once | TRBD1 | TRBV4-3 | CASSQGTGVKETQYF | TGCGCCAGCAGCCAAGGGACAGGGGTGAAAGAGACCCAGTACTTC
TRBJ1-5 | NA | TRBD1 | TRBV7-9 | CASSPTGAGDQPQHF | TGTGCCAGCAGCCCGACAGGGGCTGGCGATCAGCCCCAGCATTTT